This T cell receptor beta chain was recorded in a study of human T cells and chemical hapten exposure. Study summary: Patch tests delivered 0.01% DPC to the upper back and were evaluated at 6 days.

Time point in this sample: pre-sensitization, week 0. Stated treatment: therapeutic diphenylcyclopropenone sensitization with weekly scalp DPC. Prior to application of each patch test, blood was drawn. CDR1 and CDR2 (germline): LGHNA, YSLEER. The germline V and J ends were trimmed by 1 base and 0 bases, with 5 bases remaining between them. The CDR3 covers 14 residues. This clonotype has ten or more counts. TCRdb re-called the RACE reads with MiXCR, one entry per CDR3 protein. The profile shows some 250,000 distinct CDR3 sequences, around 7.3% of them singletons. The sequence came from a man younger than 35 with alopecia areata. Some clones in this sample may be carry-over from other donors' samples. Sequenced material: whole blood, taken in connection with sensitization to the hapten diphenylcyclopropenone (DPC). The rearrangement links TRBV4-3 to TRBJ2-3; D gene ambiguous. The CDR3 DNA reads as TGCGCCAGCAGCCAAGCGACTAGCACAGATACGCAGTATTTT. The encoded protein is CASSQATSTDTQYF.